This T cell receptor (beta chain) was documented in a study of T-cell memory formation after mild COVID-19. Study-level background: Clustering of TCRs was largely donor specific.

Notes on the study in general: Researchers found some responding clones in pre-infection memory, a sign that cross-reactive memory joined.

The CDR3 is 14 amino acids. Per the germline V gene, CDR1 is LGHNA and CDR2 is YSLEER. V lost 1 base and J lost 4, with 9 bases in between. Points on this clonotype: No antigen is known for it.

Barcoded TCR alpha and TCR beta cDNA libraries with UMIs came from 5'RACE using constant-segment primers. TCRdb reprocessed the 5' RACE reads with MiXCR, giving one entry per CDR3 protein. The data hold about 270,000 distinct CDR3 sequences, with 16% observed a single time. This chain connects TRBV4-3 to TRBJ2-3; TRBD2 might be the D (5 bases). The source is a man aged 18 to 30 who had mild COVID-19 (a few samples of this study predate the infection). Cell type and time point are not known. Sequencing was carried out using PBMCs or a T cell subset sorted from them (not recorded which). CDR3 sequence (DNA): TGCGCCAGCAGCCAAGGGACTTCTCCAGATACGCAGTATTTT. Translated, it gives CASSQGTSPDTQYF.